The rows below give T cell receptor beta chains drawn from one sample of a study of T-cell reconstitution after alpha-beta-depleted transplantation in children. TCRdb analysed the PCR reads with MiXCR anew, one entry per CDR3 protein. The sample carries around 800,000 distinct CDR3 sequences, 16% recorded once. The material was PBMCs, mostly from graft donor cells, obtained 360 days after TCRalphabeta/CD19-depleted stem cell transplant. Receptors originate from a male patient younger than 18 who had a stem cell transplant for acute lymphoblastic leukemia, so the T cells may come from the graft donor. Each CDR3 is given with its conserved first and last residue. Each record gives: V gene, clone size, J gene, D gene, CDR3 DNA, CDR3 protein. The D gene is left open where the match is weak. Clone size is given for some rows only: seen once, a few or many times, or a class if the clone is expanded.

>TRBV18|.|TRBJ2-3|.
TGTGCCAGCTCCCCAACCACTGGGGGCATAACAGATACGCAGTATTTT
CASSPTTGGITDTQYF
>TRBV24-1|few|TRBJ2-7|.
TGTGCCACCAGTGATCTTCAGGGCTGGAGCTCCTACGAGCAGTACTTC
CATSDLQGWSSYEQYF
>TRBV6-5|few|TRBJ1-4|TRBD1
TGTGCCAGCAGTTACTCGGAGGGACAGGGTCCGGAAAAACTGTTTTTT
CASSYSEGQGPEKLFF
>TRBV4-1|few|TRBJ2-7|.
TGCGCCAGCAGCCAAGATTCAGTCGAACCCGAGCAGTACTTC
CASSQDSVEPEQYF
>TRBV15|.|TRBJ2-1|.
TGTGCCACCAGCAGAGATGGACCGAAAACCTCCTACAATGAGCAGTTCTTC
CATSRDGPKTSYNEQFF
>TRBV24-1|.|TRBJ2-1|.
TGTGCCACCAGTGGCGGACGGGCCAACTACAATGAGCAGTTCTTC
CATSGGRANYNEQFF
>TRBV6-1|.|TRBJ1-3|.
TGTGCCAGCAGCCTCGGACACTTCTCTGGAAACACCATATATTTT
CASSLGHFSGNTIYF
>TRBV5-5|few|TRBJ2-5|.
TGTGCCAGCAGCTGGGTGAGGACAGTTCAAGAGACCCAGTACTTC
CASSWVRTVQETQYF
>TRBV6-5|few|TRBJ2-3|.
TGTGCCAGCAGTTATTGGGGACGCGCTCGCACAGATACGCAGTATTTT
CASSYWGRARTDTQYF
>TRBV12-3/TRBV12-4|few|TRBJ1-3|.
TGTGCCAGCAGTTTTGTTGGTGGAAACACCATATATTTT
CASSFVGGNTIYF
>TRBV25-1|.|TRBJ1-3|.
TGTGCCAGCAGTGAATATCTCTCCAACTCTGGAAACACCATATATTTT
CASSEYLSNSGNTIYF
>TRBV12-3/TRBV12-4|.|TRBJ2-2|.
TGTGCCAGCAGTCGCCCATACACCGGGGAGCTGTTTTTT
CASSRPYTGELFF
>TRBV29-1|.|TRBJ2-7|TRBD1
TGCAGCGGGGGACAGGGGCTTTCCTACGAGCAGTACTTC
CSGGQGLSYEQYF
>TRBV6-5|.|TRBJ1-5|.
TGTGCCAGCAGTTACTCGACCGCAGGGAGGGGGAATCAGCCCCAGCATTTT
CASSYSTAGRGNQPQHF
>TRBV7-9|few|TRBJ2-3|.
TGTGCCAGCAGCCTATTGGACAGCACAGATACGCAGTATTTT
CASSLLDSTDTQYF
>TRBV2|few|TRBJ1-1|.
TGTGCCAGCAGCCGGGAGAAGAACACTGAAGCTTTCTTT
CASSREKNTEAFF
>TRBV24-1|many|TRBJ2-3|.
TGTGCCACCAGTGATCCCGGGACTCCCACTAGCACAGATACGCAGTATTTT
CATSDPGTPTSTDTQYF
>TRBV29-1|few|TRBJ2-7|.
TGCAGCGTTGCCGTCGACCCGTTCTACGAGCAGTACTTC
CSVAVDPFYEQYF
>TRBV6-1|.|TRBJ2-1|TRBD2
TGTGCCAGCAGCCCAACTAGCGTCGGTTACAATGAGCAGTTCTTC
CASSPTSVGYNEQFF
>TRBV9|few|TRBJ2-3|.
TGTGCCAGCAGTACTACCCGCCCCACAGATACGCAGTATTTT
CASSTTRPTDTQYF
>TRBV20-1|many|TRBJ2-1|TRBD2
TGCAGTGCCAGGGGAGGAACTAGCGGGATTAATGAGCAGTTCTTC
CSARGGTSGINEQFF
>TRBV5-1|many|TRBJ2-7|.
TGCGCCAGCAGCTTCCTATGCGGCCAGTACTTC
CASSFLCGQYF
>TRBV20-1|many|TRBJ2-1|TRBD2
TGCAGTGCACCTATAGCGGGAGGGCCTTGGAATGAGCAGTTCTTC
CSAPIAGGPWNEQFF
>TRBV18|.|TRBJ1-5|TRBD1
TGTGCCAGCTCCAATCGACAGGGGAATCAGCCCCAGCATTTT
CASSNRQGNQPQHF
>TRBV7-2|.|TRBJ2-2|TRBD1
TGTGCCAGCAGCCCCCCCGGGACAGGGTCCGGGGAGCTGTTTTTT
CASSPPGTGSGELFF
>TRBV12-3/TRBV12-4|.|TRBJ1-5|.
TGTGCCAGCAGTTTAGGGATAATGGGGGGCTCTTCTGAATATAGCAATCAGCCCCAGCATTTT
CASSLGIMGGSSEYSNQPQHF
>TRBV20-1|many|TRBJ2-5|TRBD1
TGCAGTGCGAACAGGGGACCGGAGACCCAGTACTTC
CSANRGPETQYF
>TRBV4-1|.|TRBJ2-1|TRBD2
TGCGCCAGCACCCCGGGACTAGAATTCGGTGAGCAGTTCTTC
CASTPGLEFGEQFF
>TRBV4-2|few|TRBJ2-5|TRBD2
TGTGCCAGCAGCCAAGATCCGGGGGGAGGGCGGGCCCAGTACTTC
CASSQDPGGGRAQYF
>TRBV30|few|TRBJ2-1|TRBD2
TGTGCCTGGAGTCTCTGGACTAGCGGGAGTAGCTCCTACAATGAGCAGTTCTTC
CAWSLWTSGSSSYNEQFF
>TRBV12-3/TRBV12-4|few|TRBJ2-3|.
TGTGCCAGCAGTCTATCGACTAGTTGGGGAGATACGCAGTATTTT
CASSLSTSWGDTQYF
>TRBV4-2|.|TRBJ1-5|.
TGTGCCAGCAGCCAAGATGGGCATGATACGTGGCAGGGGCACAATCAGCCCCAGCATTTT
CASSQDGHDTWQGHNQPQHF
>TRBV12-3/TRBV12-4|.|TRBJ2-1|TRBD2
TGTGCCAGCAGTCTAGCGGGGATCATCTACAATGAGCAGTTCTTC
CASSLAGIIYNEQFF
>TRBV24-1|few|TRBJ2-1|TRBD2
TGTGCCACCTCTAGCGGGAGCGGTAATGAGCAGTTCTTC
CATSSGSGNEQFF
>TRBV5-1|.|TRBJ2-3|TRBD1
TGCGCCAGCAGCTTGGGGGGACAGCCCACAGATACGCAGTATTTT
CASSLGGQPTDTQYF
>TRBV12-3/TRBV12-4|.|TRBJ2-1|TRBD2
TGTGCCAGCAGTTCTGAGCTAGCGGGGTTTAATGAGCAGTTCTTC
CASSSELAGFNEQFF
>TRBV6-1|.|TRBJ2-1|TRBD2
TGTGCCAGCAGCCAGAGCGCCTTCGAGGGAGGGCTAGTGTCCTACAATGAGCAGTTCTTC
CASSQSAFEGGLVSYNEQFF
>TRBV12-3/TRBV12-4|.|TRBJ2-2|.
TGTGCCAGCAGTTTGCTAGAGACGAGCACCGGGGAGCTGTTTTTT
CASSLLETSTGELFF
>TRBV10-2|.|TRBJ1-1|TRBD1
TGCGCCACCAGGGACAGGGGAGGAACTGAAGCTTTCTTT
CATRDRGGTEAFF